The sequence of this T cell receptor beta chain was determined in a study of T cells in Graves' hyperthyroidism and ophthalmopathy. RNA transcripts yielded amplified TCR beta CDR3 regions. HTBI primers were the set used in a first-round RT-PCR of the TCR CDR3. One entry per CDR3 protein results from TCRdb running MiXCR on the multiplex PCR reads. The sample carries fewer than 750,000 distinct CDR3 sequences, about 43% recorded once. Germline CDR1 is DFQATT and CDR2 is SNEGSKA (reference sequence). This CDR3 is 12 amino acids long. Trimming left V 6 bases short and J 8 bases short, with 13 bases between. Uncontrolled infection, other autoimmune disease, pregnancy or lactation disqualified patients from enrolment.

Source material: peripheral blood or thyroid tissue (not recorded which). The V and J genes are TRBV20-1 and TRBJ2-2; no definite D call. The clonotype comes from a woman in her late teens or twenties with Graves' hyperthyroidism. CDR3 residues: CSATQPTGELFF. For the CDR3, the DNA is TGCAGTGCCACGCAGCCCACAGGGGAGCTGTTTTTT.